This T cell receptor (beta chain) appears in the sequencing data of a study of Tregs in tolerant kidney transplant recipients. The overall study: The nonmyeloablative bone marrow transplants came from related graft donors, with transient mixed chimerism. Regarding the study as a whole: Activated donor B cell expansion appeared to reveal the most relevant donor-specific TCRbeta repertoire.

Using immunoSEQ multiplex PCR, the repertoire was profiled, and TCRdb retains in-frame clones only, with some absent. This sample has tens of thousands of clones; about 89% occur once, and the top ten carry more than 0.35%. V lost 3 bases, J lost 2 bases, and 12 bases lay in between. The CDR3 runs to 15 residues. Per germline, CDR1 PRHDT and CDR2 FYEKMQ (reference sequence). For this clone: What it binds is not known.

Unstimulated regulatory T cells (CD4+CD25+CD127-), CD4+CD25- non-regulatory cells, CD4 and CD8 cells were FACS-sorted from thawed PBMCs. The receptor comes from a human donor who received a combined kidney and bone marrow transplant. The material was CD4+ T cells from blood, obtained before the transplant. This sequence joins TRBV13 and TRBJ2-3, with D possibly matching TRBD1 (6 bases). CDR3 DNA: TGTGCCAGCAGCTTCGGACAGTTAGTCACAGATACGCAGTATTTT. Its protein product is CASSFGQLVTDTQYF.